What follows describes a single TCR beta chain. The sample belongs to a study of T cell changes during pregnancy in multiple sclerosis. Sequencing was performed with immunoSEQ multiplex PCR; in TCRdb, only in-frame clones are kept and a portion is missing. This table holds 40,000 or so clones, roughly 90% found once. V lost 0 bases, J lost 4 bases, and 7 bases stayed unmatched. The CDR3 is made up of 16 amino acids. Looked up from germline, CDR1 is SGDLS and CDR2 is YYNGEE. The specimen was CD8+ T cells from peripheral blood mononuclear cells, collected before pregnancy. The rearrangement links TRBV9 to TRBJ2-7; TRBD1 aligns across 10 bases. This TCR was sampled from a female donor with multiple sclerosis, enrolled in a pregnancy study. CDR3 DNA sequence: TGTGCCAGCAGCGTAGGAGGGGGACAGGGGTTTTACGAGCAGTACTTC. It is translated as CASSVGGGQGFYEQYF.